The source of this T cell receptor beta chain is a study of T cell repertoires in breast cancer listed by TCRdb under 2016. A note on the overall study: Tumors, lymph nodes and peripheral blood lymphocytes from breast cancer patients were profiled in the study, along with peripheral blood from healthy control donors. Because breast cancer has a low mutational burden and common mutations are rare, the study reasoned that TCRs shared between breast cancer patients would target shared antigens. On average, roughly 520,000 sequences per sample and roughly 10 reads per input cell were obtained by sequencing. ER+/PR+ status was present in the majority of the approximately 21 patient tumors that were analyzed for shared TCRs. Tumor-free lymph nodes were processed with no enzymatic digestion, and blood samples were separated using Ficoll. Tumors and tumor-involved lymph nodes were minced, digested with Liberase and DNase, and then passed through 70-um and 40-um filters. The controls were nine healthy donors whose age range was similar to that of the patients.

Receptors were amplified or captured by emulsion pairing. A second nested PCR with blocking oligos suppressed unpaired genes, then a third nested PCR added Illumina adaptors and barcodes. Each emulsion RT-PCR master mix held roughly 5,000-260,000 T cells and included C-region, Stepout and V-region primers. The emulsions were generated using the Micellula Emulsion and Purification Kit, and the RT-PCR was run with Qiagen OneStep RT-PCR reagents. Pooled libraries were sequenced on an Illumina MiSeq with paired-end 2 x 250 reads. On the authors' methods: Read pairs were joined in Galaxy and clipped at the engineered overlap into separate alpha and beta files, and reads that were not clipped were discarded. Alpha-beta pairs were assigned using CompleteTCR, a MiTCR-based pipeline in which chains sharing read cluster identifiers are linked by an R script. TCR sequences that were observed only once, representing about 1-3.4%, were removed as potential sequencing errors. The public reads were reprocessed in TCRdb via fastp at Q25 and MiXCR, keeping in-frame beta chains. Every distinct CDR3 protein forms one entry, paired with its most common genes and DNA. Clone size and V and J calls follow TCRdb, not the original study. The sample table shows approximately 40,000 distinct CDR3 sequences, and 35% to 50% are seen once. The leading ten clones occupy 60% of the sample.

General study outcomes and caveats: TRBV7 predominated among the shared TCRs, which could possibly reflect tumor recognition or a mispriming bias from eight TRBV7 primers. Fewer than 20 TCR pairs were shared across seven or more patient tumors and were rarely found in control blood, which suggested possible tumor specificity. Emulsion RT-PCR was considered qualitative rather than quantitative, since transcript abundance and primer differences skewed clone recovery. Sentinel lymph nodes involved by tumor shared about fourfold more TCRs with matched tumor repertoires than tumor-free nodes did (about 8.3% versus 1.9%). Discarding singleton TCRs and sampling only part of each tumor may have missed genuine antitumor clones. Shared TCRs were encoded by various nucleotide sequences, which suggests selection and expansion based on antigen.

Including the terminal cysteine and phenylalanine, the CDR3 comprises 15 residues. Only the CDR3 part of the read is kept: 45 bases, read in frame from the first base. The germline V gene sets CDR1 to MNHNS and CDR2 to SASEGT. Unmatched junction bases come to 10, with V trimmed by 6 bases and J by 5 bases. The study used an expanded emulsion RT-PCR method with primers for all TCR V genes to analyze paired alpha-beta TCRs of CD8+ T cells. Before emulsion RT-PCR, CD8+ T cells were isolated using a CD8 positive selection kit and then incubated overnight in 8.5 to 10 IU/mL IL-2. This clonotype has a count of ten or more. Its antigen target is currently unknown. Base qualities are not provided; no much larger clone lies one nucleotide away.

What was sequenced was CD8+ T cells. This sequence was found in a pool of human donors with breast cancer or a healthy control (not recorded which). In this chain, TRBV6-1 is recombined with TRBJ2-3; TRBD2 matches 8 bases in the middle. CDR3 protein: CASRDWSSGVDTQYF. The DNA reads as follows: TGTGCCAGCAGGGATTGGAGTAGCGGGGTAGATACGCAGTATTTT.